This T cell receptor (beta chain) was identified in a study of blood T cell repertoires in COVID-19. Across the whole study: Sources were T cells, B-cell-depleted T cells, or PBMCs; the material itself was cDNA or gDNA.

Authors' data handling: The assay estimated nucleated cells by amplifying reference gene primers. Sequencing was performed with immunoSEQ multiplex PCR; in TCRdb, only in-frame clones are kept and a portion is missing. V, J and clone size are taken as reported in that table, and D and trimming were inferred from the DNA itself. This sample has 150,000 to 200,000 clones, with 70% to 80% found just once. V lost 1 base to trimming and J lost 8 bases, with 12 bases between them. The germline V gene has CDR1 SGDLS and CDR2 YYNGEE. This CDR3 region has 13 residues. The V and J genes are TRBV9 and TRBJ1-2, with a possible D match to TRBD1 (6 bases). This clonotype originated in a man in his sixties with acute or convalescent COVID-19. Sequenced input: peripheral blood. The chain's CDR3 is CASSVRSGVGYTF. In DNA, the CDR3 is TGTGCCAGCAGCGTAAGGTCAGGGGTCGGCTACACCTTC.